A selection of T cell receptor beta chains follows, all from one sample in a study of early T cells in non-severe SARS-CoV-2 infection. TCRdb independently ran MiXCR on the 5' RACE reads; one entry per CDR3 protein. The table records around 61,000 distinct CDR3 sequences, about 16% of them present only once. The sequences come from whole blood, collected at baseline. These receptors came from an adult who was a healthcare worker with PCR-confirmed SARS-CoV-2 infection or an uninfected control (not recorded which). CDR3s include the opening cysteine and the closing phenylalanine or tryptophan. D genes are given only for firm matches. Only some rows state a clone size, as once, few, many or a class for expanded clones.

TRBV3-1	TRBJ1-2	many	NA	CASSQEVQGYYGYTF	TGTGCCAGCAGCCAAGAAGTTCAGGGATACTATGGCTACACCTTC
TRBV12-3/TRBV12-4	TRBJ2-7	NA	TRBD1	CVSSRTGTSSYEQYF	TGTGTCAGCAGCCGGACAGGGACCTCCTCCTACGAGCAGTACTTC
TRBV7-9	TRBJ2-5	NA	NA	CASSPGQTEETQYF	TGTGCCAGCAGTCCAGGACAGACCGAAGAGACCCAGTACTTC
TRBV3-1	TRBJ1-6	NA	NA	CASSPRQWSPLHF	TGTGCCAGCAGCCCTAGACAATGGTCACCCCTCCACTTT
TRBV4-2	TRBJ2-3	few	TRBD2	CASRSSGESTDTQYF	TGTGCCAGCAGGTCTAGCGGGGAGAGCACAGATACGCAGTATTTT
TRBV9	TRBJ1-1	many	NA	CASSVVPDTEAFF	TGTGCCAGCAGCGTAGTACCCGACACTGAAGCTTTCTTT
TRBV5-1	TRBJ2-5	many	NA	CASSFQETQYF	TGCGCCAGCAGCTTCCAAGAGACCCAGTACTTC
TRBV20-1	TRBJ2-1	NA	TRBD1	CSARTGGNEQFF	TGCAGTGCTAGGACAGGGGGAAATGAGCAGTTCTTC
TRBV6-2/TRBV6-3	TRBJ2-3	few	TRBD2	CASSLAGYSTDTQYF	TGTGCCAGCAGCCTAGCGGGATATAGCACAGATACGCAGTATTTT
TRBV7-8	TRBJ2-3	many	NA	CASSLYLAGDGTQYF	TGTGCCAGCAGCTTATACCTAGCCGGGGATGGTACGCAGTATTTT
TRBV29-1	TRBJ1-2	many	NA	CSVVSRDGYTF	TGCAGCGTTGTGTCGCGGGATGGCTACACCTTC
TRBV11-2	TRBJ2-7	few	NA	CASKGKRHEQYF	TGTGCCAGCAAGGGCAAGAGACACGAGCAGTACTTC
TRBV2	TRBJ2-5	many	NA	CASRGPQHTYQETQYF	TGTGCCAGCAGGGGACCCCAACATACGTACCAAGAGACCCAGTACTTC
TRBV7-2	TRBJ2-2	NA	TRBD2	CASSFGLAGGELFF	TGTGCCAGCAGCTTCGGACTAGCAGGCGGGGAGCTGTTTTTT
TRBV6-5	TRBJ1-1	NA	NA	CASRLTGRLNTEAFF	TGTGCCAGCAGGTTGACCGGTCGATTAAACACTGAAGCTTTCTTT
TRBV9	TRBJ2-2	NA	TRBD1	CASSPGQGLYTGELFF	TGTGCCAGCAGCCCCGGACAGGGGCTATACACCGGGGAGCTGTTTTTT
TRBV19	TRBJ2-5	few	NA	CASNDAREETQYF	TGTGCCAGTAATGACGCGAGGGAGGAGACCCAGTACTTC
TRBV11-2	TRBJ2-5	few	NA	CASSLAIETQYF	TGTGCCAGCAGCCTAGCGATAGAGACCCAGTACTTC
TRBV5-6	TRBJ2-5	few	NA	CASSSEQGLETQYF	TGTGCCAGCAGCTCAGAACAGGGTTTAGAGACCCAGTACTTC
TRBV29-1	TRBJ2-7	many	NA	CSGISGLSYEQYF	TGCAGCGGAATAAGCGGACTCTCCTACGAGCAGTACTTC
TRBV5-6	TRBJ2-3	NA	NA	CASSLGGRRADTQYF	TGTGCCAGCAGCTTGGGAGGCCGTCGGGCAGATACGCAGTATTTT
TRBV4-1	TRBJ2-5	few	NA	CASRSTREETQYF	TGCGCCAGCAGATCAACTAGAGAAGAGACCCAGTACTTC
TRBV7-9	TRBJ2-7	few	TRBD1	CASSPTGEEQYF	TGTGCCAGCAGCCCAACAGGGGAAGAGCAGTACTTC
TRBV20-1	TRBJ2-5	few	NA	CSVQRTADSETQYF	TGCAGTGTCCAAAGGACAGCCGATTCAGAGACCCAGTACTTC
TRBV7-2	TRBJ2-6	few	TRBD1	CASIPGQGATGANVLTF	TGTGCCAGCATCCCGGGACAGGGGGCAACCGGGGCCAACGTCCTGACTTTC
TRBV14	TRBJ1-1	NA	NA	CASSHQRHHTEAFF	TGTGCCAGCAGCCATCAACGACACCACACTGAAGCTTTCTTT
TRBV30	TRBJ1-2	NA	NA	CASSRRHYGYTF	TGTGCTTCAAGCCGAAGGCACTATGGCTACACCTTC
TRBV12-3/TRBV12-4	TRBJ2-5	NA	NA	CASCNTETQYF	TGTGCCAGCTGCAATACGGAGACCCAGTACTTC
TRBV7-9	TRBJ2-2	few	NA	CASGGGGPDTGELFF	TGTGCCAGCGGAGGGGGAGGGCCAGACACCGGGGAGCTGTTTTTT
TRBV20-1	TRBJ1-1	NA	NA	CSAARDMNTEAFF	TGCAGTGCTGCCAGAGACATGAACACTGAAGCTTTCTTT
TRBV30	TRBJ2-2	NA	NA	CAWSVLTGHTGELFF	TGTGCCTGGAGTGTTTTAACTGGACACACCGGGGAGCTGTTTTTT
TRBV18	TRBJ2-1	NA	NA	CASSPMSDYNEQFF	TGTGCCAGCTCACCGATGTCTGACTACAATGAGCAGTTCTTC
TRBV7-9	TRBJ2-5	NA	TRBD1	CASTVTGEETQYF	TGTGCCAGCACCGTGACAGGGGAAGAGACCCAGTACTTC
TRBV11-1	TRBJ1-2	few	NA	CASSGGYGYTF	TGTGCCAGCAGCGGGGGCTATGGCTACACCTTC
TRBV4-1	TRBJ1-6	NA	TRBD1	CASSQGAGQGGLRSPLHF	TGCGCCAGCAGCCAAGGCGCGGGACAGGGAGGATTGCGGTCACCCCTCCACTTT
TRBV7-8	TRBJ2-2	NA	NA	CASSPTGGGGVIGELFF	TGTGCCAGCAGCCCCACTGGGGGCGGGGGTGTGATCGGGGAGCTGTTTTTT
TRBV29-1	TRBJ1-2	few	NA	CSVGDGDLNYGYTF	TGCAGCGTTGGGGACGGCGACCTAAACTATGGCTACACCTTC
TRBV3-1	TRBJ2-5	NA	TRBD2	CASSPAGVQETQYF	TGTGCCAGCAGCCCAGCGGGAGTTCAAGAGACCCAGTACTTC
TRBV2	TRBJ1-1	NA	NA	CASSEVGRRSEAFF	TGTGCCAGCAGTGAAGTTGGCAGGAGATCTGAAGCTTTCTTT
TRBV7-9	TRBJ2-3	few	TRBD2	CASSLYRGGRAADTQYF	TGTGCCAGCAGCTTATACCGAGGCGGGAGGGCCGCAGATACGCAGTATTTT
TRBV2	TRBJ2-3	few	TRBD1	CASPGTGDPDTQYF	TGTGCCAGCCCCGGGACAGGGGATCCAGATACGCAGTATTTT
TRBV12-3/TRBV12-4	TRBJ1-3	NA	NA	CASSELSGNTIYF	TGTGCCAGCAGTGAACTCTCTGGAAACACCATATATTTT
TRBV3-1	TRBJ1-6	NA	TRBD1	CASRPGTDNSPLHF	TGTGCCAGCAGGCCTGGGACAGATAATTCACCCCTCCACTTT
TRBV20-1	TRBJ1-5	NA	NA	CSAEGTSKPQHF	TGCAGTGCTGAGGGGACCTCGAAGCCCCAGCATTTT
TRBV5-1	TRBJ2-7	few	TRBD1	CASSLGGGQAASYEQYF	TGCGCCAGCAGCTTGGGGGGCGGACAGGCCGCTTCCTACGAGCAGTACTTC
TRBV29-1	TRBJ2-3	few	NA	CSSEGSTDTQYF	TGCAGCTCGGAGGGGAGCACAGATACGCAGTATTTT
TRBV5-4	TRBJ1-1	many	TRBD1	CASSWPRQGSTEAFF	TGTGCCAGCAGCTGGCCCAGACAGGGCAGCACTGAAGCTTTCTTT
TRBV3-1	TRBJ2-1	NA	TRBD1	CASKGQGAKSNEQFF	TGTGCCAGCAAGGGACAGGGGGCGAAAAGCAATGAGCAGTTCTTC
TRBV7-8	TRBJ2-3	few	TRBD1	CASSSQGPFTDTQYF	TGTGCCAGCAGCTCACAGGGGCCTTTCACAGATACGCAGTATTTT
TRBV6-6	TRBJ2-1	medium-sized	NA	CASSGNYNEQFF	TGTGCCAGCAGTGGAAATTACAATGAGCAGTTCTTC
TRBV5-6	TRBJ2-7	once	NA	CASSLSGASYEQYF	TGTGCCAGCAGCTTGAGCGGAGCCTCCTACGAGCAGTACTTC
TRBV6-6	TRBJ2-5	few	TRBD2	CASRRGLASQETQYF	TGTGCCAGCAGGCGAGGACTAGCCTCCCAAGAGACCCAGTACTTC
TRBV10-3	TRBJ2-7	few	TRBD1	CAISDRVGTGPYEQYF	TGTGCCATCAGTGATAGAGTGGGGACAGGACCCTACGAGCAGTACTTC
TRBV10-2	TRBJ1-1	NA	TRBD1	CASRQLDRADTEAFF	TGCGCCAGCAGACAACTTGACAGGGCTGACACTGAAGCTTTCTTT